This T cell receptor (beta chain) was documented in a study of identical twins. Study-wide points: Findings depended on cross-sectional statistics rather than tracking the same donors.

This CDR3 has 14 residues. Between the trimmed V and J ends, which lost 7 bases and 5 bases, there was a span of 17 bases. Germline V gene lookup returns CDR1 SEHNR and CDR2 FQNEAQ (reference sequence). Concerning this clonotype itself: Its specificity is unknown.

Template switching, a step in the protocol, added a universal primer site, and cDNA carried unique molecular identifiers. TCRdb independently ran MiXCR on the 5' RACE reads; one entry per CDR3 protein. This repertoire shows 1.5 million to 2 million distinct CDR3 sequences, roughly 35% found once; its top ten account for 0.25% to 0.3%. The specimen sequenced was cord blood. The receptor comes from a newborn girl in good health. The chain is built from TRBV7-9 and TRBJ1-1, with D possibly TRBD1 on 5 matching bases. The CDR3 coding sequence is TGTGCCAGCACCCCGAGGCAGGGTTGGACTGAAGCTTTCTTT. Encoded protein: CASTPRQGWTEAFF.